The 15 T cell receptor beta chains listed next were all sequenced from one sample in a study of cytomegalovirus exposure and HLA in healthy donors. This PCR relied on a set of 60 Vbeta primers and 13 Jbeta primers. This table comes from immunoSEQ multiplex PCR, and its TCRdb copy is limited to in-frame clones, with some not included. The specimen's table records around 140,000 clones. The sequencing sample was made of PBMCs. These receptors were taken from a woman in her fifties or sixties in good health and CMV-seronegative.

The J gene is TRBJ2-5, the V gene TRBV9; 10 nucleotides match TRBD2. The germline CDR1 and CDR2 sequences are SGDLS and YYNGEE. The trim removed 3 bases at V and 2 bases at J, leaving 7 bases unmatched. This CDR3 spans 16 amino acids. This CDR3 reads CASSAHPSGGQETQYF. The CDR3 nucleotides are TGTGCCAGCAGCGCCCACCCTAGCGGGGGACAAGAGACCCAGTACTTC.

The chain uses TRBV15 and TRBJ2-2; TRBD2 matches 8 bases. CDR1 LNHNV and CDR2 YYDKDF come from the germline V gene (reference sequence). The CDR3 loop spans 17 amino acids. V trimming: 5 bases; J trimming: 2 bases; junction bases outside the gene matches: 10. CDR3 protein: CATSQREWVLNTGELFF. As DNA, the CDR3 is TGTGCCACCAGCCAGCGGGAGTGGGTTCTTAACACCGGGGAGCTGTTTTTT. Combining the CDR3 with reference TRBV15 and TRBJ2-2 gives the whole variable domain DAMVIQNPRYQVTQFGKPVTLSCSQTLNHNVMYWYQQKSSQAPKLLFHYYDKDFNNEADTPDNFQSRRPNTSFCFLDIRSPGLGDTAMYLCATSQREWVLNTGELFFGEGSRLTVL.

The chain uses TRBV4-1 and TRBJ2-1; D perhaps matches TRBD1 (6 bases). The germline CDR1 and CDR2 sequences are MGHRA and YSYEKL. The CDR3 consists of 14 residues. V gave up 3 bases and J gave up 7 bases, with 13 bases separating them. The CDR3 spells CASSQPGQGNEQFF. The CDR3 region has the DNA TGCGCCAGCAGCCAGCCGGGACAAGGGAATGAGCAGTTCTTC.

The CDR3 DNA is TGTGCCAGCACGCCCGAGGGTTTTCGGGGCTACACCTTC. It is translated as CASTPEGFRGYTF. The chain has TRBV28 and TRBJ1-2; no definite D call. Germline assignment: CDR1 MDHEN and CDR2 SYDVKM. The V gene lost 7 bases and the J gene lost 8 bases, with 17 bases spanning the gap. This CDR3 comprises 13 residues.

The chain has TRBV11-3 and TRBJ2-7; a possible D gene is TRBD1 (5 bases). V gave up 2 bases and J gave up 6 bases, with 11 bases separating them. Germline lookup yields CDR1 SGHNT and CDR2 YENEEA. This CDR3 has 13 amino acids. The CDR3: CASSLRGNREQYF. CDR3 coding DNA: TGTGCCAGCAGCTTAAGGGGCAATCGCGAGCAGTACTTC.

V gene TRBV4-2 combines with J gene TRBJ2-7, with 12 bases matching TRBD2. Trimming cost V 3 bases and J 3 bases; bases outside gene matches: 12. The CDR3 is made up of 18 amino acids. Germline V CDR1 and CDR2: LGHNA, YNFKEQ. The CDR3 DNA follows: TGTGCCAGCAGCCACTTACCGACTAGCGGGGGCCGGTACTACGAGCAGTACTTC. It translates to CASSHLPTSGGRYYEQYF.

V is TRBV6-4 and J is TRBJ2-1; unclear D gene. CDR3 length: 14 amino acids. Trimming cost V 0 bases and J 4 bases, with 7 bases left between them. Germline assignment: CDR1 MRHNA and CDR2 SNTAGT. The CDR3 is CASSDSPEYNEQFF. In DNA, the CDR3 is TGTGCCAGCAGTGACTCACCGGAGTACAATGAGCAGTTCTTC.

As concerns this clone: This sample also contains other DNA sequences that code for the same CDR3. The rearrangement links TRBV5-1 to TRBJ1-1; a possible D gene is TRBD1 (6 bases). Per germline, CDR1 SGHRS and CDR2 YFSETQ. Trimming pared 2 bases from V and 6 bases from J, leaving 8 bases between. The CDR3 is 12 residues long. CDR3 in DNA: TGCGCCAGCAGCTTAGGGGGTCCTGAAGCTTTCTTT. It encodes CASSLGGPEAFF. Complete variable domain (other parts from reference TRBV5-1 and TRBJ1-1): KAGVTQTPRYLIKTRGQQVTLSCSPISGHRSVSWYQQTPGQGLQFLFEYFSETQRNKGNFPGRFSGRQFSNSRSEMNVSTLELGDSALYLCASSLGGPEAFFGQGTRLTVV.

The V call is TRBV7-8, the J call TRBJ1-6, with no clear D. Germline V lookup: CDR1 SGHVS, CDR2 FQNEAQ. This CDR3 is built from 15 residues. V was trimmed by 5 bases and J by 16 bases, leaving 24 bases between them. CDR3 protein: CASSPEPTQSISLHF. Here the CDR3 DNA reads TGTGCCAGCAGCCCGGAACCGACACAGAGCATAAGTCTCCACTTT.

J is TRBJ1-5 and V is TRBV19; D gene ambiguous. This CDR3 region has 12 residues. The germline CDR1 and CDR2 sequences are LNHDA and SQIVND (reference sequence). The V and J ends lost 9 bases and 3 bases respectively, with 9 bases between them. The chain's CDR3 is CASGVFNQPQHF. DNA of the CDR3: TGTGCCAGCGGGGTCTTCAATCAGCCCCAGCATTTT.

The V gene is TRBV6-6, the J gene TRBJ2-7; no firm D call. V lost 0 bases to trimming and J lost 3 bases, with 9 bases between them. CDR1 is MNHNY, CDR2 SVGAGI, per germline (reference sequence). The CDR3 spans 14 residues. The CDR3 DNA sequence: TGTGCCAGCAGTTACTCGGCTCAGGTCTACGAGCAGTACTTC. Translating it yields CASSYSAQVYEQYF.

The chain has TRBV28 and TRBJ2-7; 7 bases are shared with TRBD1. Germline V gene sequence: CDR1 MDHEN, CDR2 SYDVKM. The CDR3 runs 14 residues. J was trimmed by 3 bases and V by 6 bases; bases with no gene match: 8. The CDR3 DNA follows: TGTGCCAGCAGCGATATACGACAGGGCTACGAGCAGTACTTC. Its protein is CASSDIRQGYEQYF.

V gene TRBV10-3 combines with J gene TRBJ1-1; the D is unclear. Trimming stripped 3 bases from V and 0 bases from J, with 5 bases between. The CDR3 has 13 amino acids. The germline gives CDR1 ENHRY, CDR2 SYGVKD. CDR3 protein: CAISDSVNTEAFF. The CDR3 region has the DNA TGTGCCATCAGTGATTCGGTGAACACTGAAGCTTTCTTT.

Written as DNA, the CDR3 is TGTGCCAGCAGTGGACAGGGGGTAGCCTACGAGCAGTACTTC. Translated: CASSGQGVAYEQYF. The chain couples TRBV2 to TRBJ2-7, with 9 bases lining up with TRBD1. Germline CDR1 reads SNHLY; CDR2 reads FYNNEI. The CDR3 sequence is 14 residues long. Trimming cost V 4 bases and J 2 bases; bases outside gene matches: 3.

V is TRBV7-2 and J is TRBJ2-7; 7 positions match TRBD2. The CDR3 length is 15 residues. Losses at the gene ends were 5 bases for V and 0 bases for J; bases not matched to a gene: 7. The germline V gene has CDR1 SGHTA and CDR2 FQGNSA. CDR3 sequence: CASSPTAGRSYEQYF. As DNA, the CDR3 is TGTGCCAGCAGCCCCACAGCGGGGCGCTCCTACGAGCAGTACTTC.